The clone carrying this T cell receptor (beta chain) has just a few counts. The data stem from a study of blood T cells in healthy people across ages. The second PCR ran roughly 6 to 11 cycles with a sample-barcoded 5' primer and J-beta primers. Each of the cDNA molecules was tagged by a template-switch adaptor with 12 random nucleotides. Each CDR3 protein is one row after TCRdb ran MiXCR on the 5' RACE reads. The data contain roughly 1 million distinct CDR3 sequences, 20% to 25% of them singletons. The length of the CDR3 is 13 residues. CDR1 DFQATT and CDR2 SNEGSKA come from the germline V gene (reference sequence). A further study also used this sample, focusing on T cells of mothers and their children.

What was sequenced was blood. This clonotype originated in a girl aged 2 to 10 in good health. The chain uses TRBV20-1 and TRBJ2-7; 9 nucleotides align to TRBD2. CDR3 region: CSAPGTSTYEQYF. The CDR3 nucleotides are TGCAGCGCGCCCGGGACTAGCACCTACGAGCAGTACTTC.